The sample holds many counts of the clone carrying this T cell receptor beta chain. What it binds is not known. The CDR3 regions of TCR beta were amplified from RNA transcripts. Carried out on the TCR CDR3, a first-round RT-PCR used the HTBI primer set. TCRdb redid the calling of the multiplex PCR reads with MiXCR, one entry per CDR3 protein. The repertoire holds around 600,000 distinct CDR3 sequences, with approximately 14% as singletons. The data derive from a study of T cells in Graves' hyperthyroidism and ophthalmopathy. Study conclusions and caveats: The blood repertoire included most of the expanded thyroid clonotypes above 0.001.

What was sequenced was blood. The TCR sequence derives from a woman aged 50 to 65 with Graves' ophthalmopathy.

DNA for the CDR3: TGTGCCAGCCTGACTAGCGGGGCCTACAATGAGCAGTTCTTC. As protein: CASLTSGAYNEQFF. The chain combines TRBV13 with TRBJ2-1, with 11 bases lining up with TRBD2. The V gene end was trimmed by 8 bases and the J gene end by 2 bases; junction bases not matched to a gene: 2. This CDR3 has 14 residues. CDR1 and CDR2 from the germline V gene are PRHDT and FYEKMQ (reference sequence).